This T cell receptor (beta chain) was sequenced during a study of spatial heterogeneity in lung cancer. Overall study results and limits: Whereas they appeared in blood less at follow-up, ubiquitous expanded tumor TCRs appeared there more at resection.

In the case of this clonotype: Its antigen is as yet unknown.

The CDR3 loop spans 15 amino acids. The germline V and J ends were trimmed by 0 bases and 3 bases, with 11 bases remaining between them. The germline V gene has CDR1 DFQATT and CDR2 SNEGSKA (reference sequence). Time point of the sample: sample taken at primary tumor resection. Without sorting, whole RNA was sequenced from tumor, nontumor lung or frozen PBMC. Donors were roughly 70 untreated early-stage non-small cell lung cancer patients. All TCR cDNA molecules were individually tagged with a unique molecular identifier. TCRdb fed the 5' RACE reads into MiXCR, producing one record per CDR3 protein. The data show some 37,000 distinct CDR3 sequences, 7.5% seen once.

The source material was PBMCs, sampled at surgery. The receptor comes from a male donor with early-stage non-small cell lung cancer. The V gene is TRBV20-1, the J gene TRBJ1-4; maybe TRBD1 (5 bases). The DNA for the CDR3 is TGCAGTGCTAGAGAGTCGGGGGTCGCTAATGAAAAACTGTTTTTT. The encoded protein is CSARESGVANEKLFF.